These 9 T cell receptor beta chains share one sample of origin, sequenced in a study of blood T cell repertoires in COVID-19. The method was immunoSEQ multiplex PCR; TCRdb's version includes in-frame clones alone and lacks a portion of them. The table has more than 95,000 clones, approximately 80% seen once. The sample was peripheral blood. The receptors stem from a woman aged 80 or over with active or convalescent COVID-19.

The chain employs TRBV7-3 and TRBJ2-3; D not resolved. CDR1 and CDR2 (germline): SGHTA, FQGTGA. The CDR3 is 12 amino acids. Between the trimmed V and J ends, which lost 5 bases and 2 bases, there was a span of 5 bases. The CDR3 spells CASSADTDTQYF. The CDR3 DNA follows: TGTGCCAGCAGCGCGGACACAGATACGCAGTATTTT.

V and J are TRBV5-6 and TRBJ1-1; 10 nucleotides match TRBD1. J gave up 6 bases and V 4 bases, and 9 bases lay outside the gene matches. The CDR3 extends over 15 amino acids. Looked up from germline, CDR1 is SGHDT and CDR2 is YYEEEE. The CDR3 DNA reads as TGTGCCAGCAGCCCTGACAGGGGGCGCAAGTCTGAAGCTTTCTTT. It codes for CASSPDRGRKSEAFF.

The V call is TRBV5-1, the J call TRBJ1-6; D is possibly TRBD1 (6 bases). This CDR3 has 14 amino acids. The V end was cut by 0 bases, the J end by 10 bases, with 11 bases between. Per the germline V gene, CDR1 is SGHRS and CDR2 is YFSETQ. In DNA, the CDR3 is TGCGCCAGCAGCTTGGGCGGGGGCGACTCACCCCTCCACTTT. It yields the protein CASSLGGGDSPLHF.

The chain has TRBV6-5 and TRBJ2-3, with TRBD2 matching 10 bases. CDR1 is MNHEY, CDR2 SVGAGI, per germline. V gave up 2 bases and J gave up 2 bases; unmatched junction bases: 4. The CDR3 runs 16 residues. The CDR3 region has the DNA TGTGCCAGCAGTTACAGCACTAGCGGGGCCACAGATACGCAGTATTTT. Amino acids: CASSYSTSGATDTQYF.

The chain couples TRBV6-2 or TRBV6-3 to TRBJ1-2; D is unclear. This CDR3 region has 13 residues. Trimming took 6 bases from V and 8 from J, leaving 16 bases between them. Germline values: CDR1 MNHEY, CDR2 SVGEGT. CDR3 nucleotide sequence: TGTGCCAGCAGCCCCGATGCCCTCGGGGGCTACACCTTC. Protein: CASSPDALGGYTF.

The chain uses TRBV7-2 and TRBJ2-7; 10 nucleotides match TRBD1. The CDR3 consists of 15 residues. With 6 bases clipped from V and 2 bases from J, the junction kept 7 bases outside the gene matches. Looked up from germline, CDR1 is SGHTA and CDR2 is FQGNSA. The CDR3 DNA reads as TGTGCCAGCAGGACTGACAGGGGGCGAACCTACGAGCAGTACTTC. This encodes CASRTDRGRTYEQYF.

This clone was seen once. The chain couples TRBV6-2 or TRBV6-3 to TRBJ2-7, with 9 bases lining up with TRBD2. The CDR3 extends over 16 amino acids. The ends lost 4 bases at V and 5 bases at J; junction bases unmatched: 12. From germline, CDR1 is MNHEY and CDR2 SVGEGT. CDR3 nucleotide sequence: TGTGCCAGCAGTTCACCAAGTAGCGGGAGTAAGGACGAGCAGTACTTC. Amino acids: CASSSPSSGSKDEQYF.

This clone was detected ten times or more. The V call is TRBV5-1, the J call TRBJ2-2, with TRBD2 identical over 9 bases. The V segment lost 6 bases and the J segment 5 bases; nucleotides outside the gene matches: 5. The CDR3 runs 14 residues. In germline, CDR1 is SGHRS, CDR2 YFSETQ. The CDR3 coding sequence is TGCGCCAGCACCATAGCGGGAGATACCGGGGAGCTGTTTTTT. Protein: CASTIAGDTGELFF.

This chain links TRBV10-3 with TRBJ1-5, with 9 bases matching TRBD1. This CDR3 has 19 residues. V was clipped by 4 bases and J by 0 bases; unmatched bases: 13. CDR1 is ENHRY and CDR2 is SYGVKD in the germline V gene. As DNA, the CDR3 is TGTGCCATCAGTGTAAGGGGACAGGGAATGGGGTATAGCAATCAGCCCCAGCATTTT. Translating it yields CAISVRGQGMGYSNQPQHF.